The 3 T cell receptor beta chains below were found in one sample sequenced in a study of blood T cell repertoires in COVID-19. Measured with immunoSEQ multiplex PCR; TCRdb has only the in-frame clones, and not every one. The sample lists just under 70,000 clones, about nine tenths occurring once. Sequencing was performed on peripheral blood. These receptors originate from a man aged 25 to 40 with acute or convalescent COVID-19.

The rearrangement uses TRBV19 and TRBJ1-5; the D gene is possibly TRBD1 (6 bases). V lost 6 bases and J lost 0, with 12 bases in between. The CDR3 has 15 amino acids. Germline V gives CDR1 LNHDA, CDR2 SQIVND (reference sequence). The CDR3: CASRETGNSNQPQHF. The CDR3 DNA reads as TGTGCCAGTAGGGAGACAGGCAATAGCAATCAGCCCCAGCATTTT. Variable domain in full (rest from reference TRBV19 and TRBJ1-5): DGGITQSPKYLFRKEGQNVTLSCEQNLNHDAMYWYRQDPGQGLRLIYYSQIVNDFQKGDIAEGYSVSREKKESFPLTVTSAQKNPTAFYLCASRETGNSNQPQHFGDGTRLSIL.

This rearrangement joins TRBV9 to TRBJ2-3; D is perhaps TRBD1 (6 bases). This CDR3 is 17 amino acids long. Germline CDR1 is SGDLS and CDR2 is YYNGEE. V lost 4 bases and J 0 bases, leaving 18 bases between the germline ends. The CDR3 DNA follows: TGTGCCAGCAGCCCGACCTTGGACAGTGCTAGCACAGATACGCAGTATTTT. It translates to CASSPTLDSASTDTQYF.

The genes are TRBV7-2 and TRBJ1-1; 9 bases map to TRBD1. J lost 10 bases, V lost 5 bases, and 8 bases had no gene match. The CDR3 spans 13 residues. Germline CDR1 SGHTA, CDR2 FQGNSA. This CDR3 reads CASSRGQGLRAFF. The CDR3 region has the DNA TGTGCCAGCAGCCGCGGACAGGGGTTAAGAGCTTTCTTT.